This T cell receptor beta chain was documented in a study of identical twins. The CDR3 extends over 18 amino acids. CDR1 and CDR2 (germline): SGDLS, YYNGEE. V was clipped by 4 bases and J by 5 bases; unmatched bases: 19. TCRdb reprocessed the 5' RACE reads with MiXCR, giving one entry per CDR3 protein. The sample consists of over 200,000 distinct CDR3 sequences, over 5.5% of them appearing once. These sequences were also reported in another study, on T cells expressing NK-cell markers. This second study says: Obtained from sorted CD3+CD56+NKG2C+, CD3+CD56+NKG2C- and CD3+CD56-NKG2C+ T cells were the TCR beta repertoires. Of eight sequenced donors, seven were HCMV-seropositive and one HCMV-seronegative. It remained uncertain whether the expanded NKG2C+ T cell clones were specific for HCMV antigens.

The sequence was obtained from a woman younger than 30 in good health. The chain is built from TRBV9 and TRBJ2-5, with 8 bases identical to TRBD1. Specimen: CD8+ T cells sorted from blood. CDR3 sequence reads: CASSPADRASDGGETQYF. CDR3 DNA sequence: TGTGCCAGCAGCCCAGCGGACAGGGCCAGCGACGGTGGTGAGACCCAGTACTTC.